The 17 T cell receptor beta chains listed next were all sequenced from one sample in a study of OX40 agonist ivuxolimab in advanced cancers. This table comes from immunoSEQ multiplex PCR, and its TCRdb copy is limited to in-frame clones, with some not included. The table lists about 90,000 clones, under 95% of them singletons. The sample was CD4+ or CD8+ T cells sorted from blood, taken in a trial of the OX40 agonist ivuxolimab. The receptor set was obtained from an adult with an advanced solid tumor such as melanoma, head and neck, liver or kidney cancer.

This chain joins TRBV7-2 and TRBJ1-1, with D uncertain. The V end was cut by 3 bases, the J end by 7 bases, with 6 bases between. The CDR3 has 11 residues. Per germline, CDR1 SGHTA and CDR2 FQGNSA. CDR3 loop: CASSFLNEAFF. DNA of the CDR3: TGTGCCAGCAGCTTCCTAAATGAAGCTTTCTTT.

The rearrangement joins TRBV5-1 to TRBJ1-6; D is undetermined. From germline, CDR1 is SGHRS and CDR2 YFSETQ. The CDR3 covers 12 residues. Trimming cost V 1 base and J 5 bases, with 1 base left between them. The CDR3 DNA is TGCGCCAGCAGCTTGAATAATTCACCCCTCCACTTT. Its translation: CASSLNNSPLHF.

This chain uses TRBV9 with TRBJ2-5; 10 bases align to TRBD1. The CDR3 sequence is 15 residues long. Losses at the gene ends were 0 bases for V and 5 bases for J; bases not matched to a gene: 4. Germline V lookup: CDR1 SGDLS, CDR2 YYNGEE. The CDR3 sequence: CASSVVTGGGETQYF. CDR3 DNA sequence: TGTGCCAGCAGCGTAGTGACAGGGGGCGGGGAGACCCAGTACTTC.

This chain joins TRBV30 and TRBJ1-2, with TRBD1 matching over 7 bases. The CDR3 is 13 residues long. V gave up 1 base and J gave up 4 bases; unmatched junction bases: 3. CDR1 is GTSNPN and CDR2 is SVGIG in the germline V gene (reference sequence). The CDR3 region has the DNA TGTGCCTGGAGTGAACAGGGGCTCTATGGCTACACCTTC. Translated: CAWSEQGLYGYTF.

The rearrangement joins TRBV2 to TRBJ1-5, with TRBD1 as a possible D gene (5 bases). Trimming pared 3 bases from V and 2 bases from J, leaving 11 bases between. The CDR3 consists of 15 residues. The germline V gene has CDR1 SNHLY and CDR2 FYNNEI. As DNA, the CDR3 is TGTGCCAGCAGTGAGGAAACGGGGGGCAATCAGCCCCAGCATTTT. It codes for CASSEETGGNQPQHF.

The chain uses TRBV5-4 and TRBJ2-3; TRBD2 agrees at 10 bases. The ends lost 4 bases at V and 2 bases at J; junction bases unmatched: 4. This CDR3 region has 15 residues. Per the germline V gene, CDR1 is SGHNT and CDR2 is YYREEE (reference sequence). The CDR3 bases are TGTGCCAGCAGCCTTAGCGGGAGGAACACAGATACGCAGTATTTT. Translation: CASSLSGRNTDTQYF.

The CDR3 region has the DNA TGTGCCTGGAGTCCACTAGCGGCCACGCAGTATTTT. It is translated as CAWSPLAATQYF. The chain joins TRBV30 to TRBJ2-3, with 8 bases that match TRBD2. The germline V gene encodes CDR1 GTSNPN and CDR2 SVGIG (reference sequence). Trimming removed 2 bases from V and 9 bases from J; junction bases left unmatched: 4. The CDR3 has 12 amino acids.

This chain uses TRBV19 with TRBJ2-7; 7 nucleotides agree with TRBD1. Germline assignment: CDR1 LNHDA and CDR2 SQIVND (reference sequence). J gave up 3 bases and V 1 base, and 6 bases lay outside the gene matches. The CDR3 is made up of 15 amino acids. This CDR3 reads CASSIGVGQVYEQYF. The CDR3 DNA follows: TGTGCCAGTAGTATAGGCGTTGGACAGGTCTACGAGCAGTACTTC.

The CDR3 sequence: CASSLWQDQPQHF. CDR3 sequence (DNA): TGTGCCAGCAGCTTGTGGCAGGATCAGCCCCAGCATTTT. The gene calls are TRBV5-5 and TRBJ1-5; D call uncertain. The CDR3 sequence is 13 residues long. Deletions cut 1 base from V and 5 bases from J, with 7 bases between. Germline-derived CDR1 and CDR2 are SGHKS and YYEKEE (reference sequence).

This chain joins TRBV6-5 and TRBJ2-3; D possibly matches TRBD1 or TRBD2 (5 bases each). V was pared by 0 bases and J by 8 bases, with 6 bases between. Germline V CDR1 and CDR2: MNHEY, SVGAGI. This CDR3 contains 12 residues. The CDR3 spells CASSYSGGTQYF. Here the CDR3 DNA reads TGTGCCAGCAGTTACTCTGGGGGTACGCAGTATTTT.

The gene calls are TRBV6-5 and TRBJ2-3; 7 bases agree with TRBD1. CDR1 and CDR2 (germline): MNHEY, SVGAGI. The CDR3 contains 14 residues. V dropped 5 bases and J dropped 0; count of bases not matched to a gene: 2. The CDR3: CASSRDSSTDTQYF. The CDR3 DNA is TGTGCCAGCAGTCGGGACAGTAGCACAGATACGCAGTATTTT.

The V and J genes are TRBV6-5 and TRBJ1-1; no firm D call. Between the trimmed V and J ends, which lost 5 bases and 2 bases, there was a span of 12 bases. Germline V gene lookup returns CDR1 MNHEY and CDR2 SVGAGI. There are 14 residues in the CDR3. The CDR3 reads CASSTLTGNTEAFF. Here the CDR3 DNA reads TGTGCCAGCAGTACCCTGACGGGAAACACTGAAGCTTTCTTT.

This clone has more than one count but fewer than ten. V usage is TRBV4-2 and J usage is TRBJ1-3; D gene uncertain. Germline V gives CDR1 LGHNA, CDR2 YNFKEQ. The V end was cut by 1 base, the J end by 2 bases, with 15 bases between. The CDR3 totals 17 residues. The CDR3 here is CASSQVLTALPGNTIYF. CDR3 DNA sequence: TGTGCCAGCAGCCAAGTTTTGACCGCCTTACCTGGAAACACCATATATTTT.

The chain has TRBV6-1 and TRBJ2-5; TRBD2 might be the D (6 bases). CDR3 length: 14 residues. V was pared by 8 bases and J by 5 bases, with 18 bases between. Per germline, CDR1 MNHNS and CDR2 SASEGT. CDR3 loop: CASVRPGRMETQYF. The CDR3, as DNA: TGTGCCAGCGTGAGGCCGGGGAGGATGGAGACCCAGTACTTC.

V usage is TRBV6-6 and J usage is TRBJ2-3; 13 bases agree with TRBD2. J gave up 6 bases and V 6 bases, and 9 bases lay outside the gene matches. Germline CDR1 is MNHNY and CDR2 is SVGAGI (reference sequence). This CDR3 region has 16 residues. CDR3 sequence reads: CASRIGLAGVWDTQYF. The DNA of the CDR3 is TGTGCCAGCAGGATCGGACTAGCGGGAGTTTGGGATACGCAGTATTTT.

This chain connects TRBV27 to TRBJ2-1; the D gene is possibly TRBD1 (6 bases). The CDR3 is made up of 12 amino acids. Germline V CDR1 and CDR2: MNHEY, SMNVEV (reference sequence). Trimming took off 6 bases at V and 9 bases at J, with 12 bases between the two ends. The CDR3 region has the DNA TGTGCCAGCAGCCCGCAGGGGATTGAGCAGTTCTTC. Amino acids: CASSPQGIEQFF.

The rearrangement links TRBV28 to TRBJ2-7; 8 positions agree with TRBD1. CDR1 and CDR2 (germline): MDHEN, SYDVKM. This CDR3 is built from 13 residues. V dropped 6 bases and J dropped 4; count of bases not matched to a gene: 5. CDR3 sequence: CASSSGQGYEQYF. CDR3 nucleotide sequence: TGTGCCAGCAGCTCCGGACAGGGTTACGAGCAGTACTTC.